This TCR beta chain emerged from a study of blood T cell repertoires in COVID-19. About the study: Both acute and convalescent COVID-19 samples were obtained from the United States, Italy and Spain. Sources were T cells, B-cell-depleted T cells, or PBMCs; the material itself was cDNA or gDNA.

Trimming shortened V by 3 bases and J by 2 bases, and 8 bases separated the two germline ends. The CDR3 sequence is 13 residues long. CDR1 is SGHRS, CDR2 YFSETQ, per germline. Under the authors' procedure: Nucleated cell number was recorded as an estimate derived from reference gene primer amplification. Data came from immunoSEQ multiplex PCR; TCRdb stores just in-frame clones and leaves some out. V and J calls and clone size are those listed in that table; D and trimming were worked out from the DNA. The sample has about 240,000 clones, about nine tenths seen once. This chain uses TRBV5-1 with TRBJ2-5, with D tentatively TRBD1 (6 bases). This receptor was identified in a man between 60 and 70 years old who had recovered from COVID-19. Material: peripheral blood. The CDR3 here is CASSWTDQETQYF. CDR3 sequence (DNA): TGCGCCAGCAGCTGGACAGATCAAGAGACCCAGTACTTC.